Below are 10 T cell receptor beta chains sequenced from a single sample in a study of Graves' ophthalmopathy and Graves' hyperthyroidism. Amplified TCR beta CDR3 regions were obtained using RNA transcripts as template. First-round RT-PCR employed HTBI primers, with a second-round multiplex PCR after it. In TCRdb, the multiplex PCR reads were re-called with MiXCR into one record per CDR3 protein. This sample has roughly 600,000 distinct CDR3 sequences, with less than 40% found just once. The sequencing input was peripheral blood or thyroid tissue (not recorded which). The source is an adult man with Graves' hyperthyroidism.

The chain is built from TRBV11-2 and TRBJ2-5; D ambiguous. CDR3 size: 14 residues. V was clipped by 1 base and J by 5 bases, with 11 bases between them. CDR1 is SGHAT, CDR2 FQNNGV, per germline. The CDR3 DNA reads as TGTGCCAGCAGCTTAGTTCGGAGCCCGGAGACCCAGTACTTC. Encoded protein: CASSLVRSPETQYF. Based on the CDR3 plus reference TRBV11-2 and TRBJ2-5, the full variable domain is EAGVAQSPRYKIIEKRQSVAFWCNPISGHATLYWYQQILGQGPKLLIQFQNNGVVDDSQLPKDRFSAERLKGVDSTLKIQPAKLEDSAVYLCASSLVRSPETQYFGPGTRLLVL.

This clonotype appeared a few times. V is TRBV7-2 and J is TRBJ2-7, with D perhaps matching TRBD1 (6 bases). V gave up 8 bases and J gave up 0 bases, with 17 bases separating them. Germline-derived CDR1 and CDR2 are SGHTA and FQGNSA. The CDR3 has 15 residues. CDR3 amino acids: CASPGQTFISYEQYF. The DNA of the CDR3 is TGTGCCAGCCCCGGACAGACCTTTATCTCCTACGAGCAGTACTTC.

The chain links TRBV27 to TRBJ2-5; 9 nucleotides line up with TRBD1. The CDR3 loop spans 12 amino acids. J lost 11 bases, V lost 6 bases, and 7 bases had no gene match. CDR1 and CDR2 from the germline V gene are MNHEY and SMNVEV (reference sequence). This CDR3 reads CASSPGQGNQYF. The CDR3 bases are TGTGCCAGCAGCCCTGGACAGGGGAATCAGTACTTC.

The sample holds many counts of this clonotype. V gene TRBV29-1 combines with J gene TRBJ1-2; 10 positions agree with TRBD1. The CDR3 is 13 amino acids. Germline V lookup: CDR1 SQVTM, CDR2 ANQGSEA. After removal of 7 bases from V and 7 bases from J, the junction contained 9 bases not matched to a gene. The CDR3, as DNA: TGCAGCGGTTCGACAGGGGGCTCCTCTGGCTACACCTTC. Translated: CSGSTGGSSGYTF.

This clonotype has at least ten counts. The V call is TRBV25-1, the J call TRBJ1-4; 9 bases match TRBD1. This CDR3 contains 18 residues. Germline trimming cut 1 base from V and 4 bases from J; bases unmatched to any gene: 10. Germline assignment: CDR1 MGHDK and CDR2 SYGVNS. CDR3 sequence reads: CASSEWEWKDRGNEKLFF. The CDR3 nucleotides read TGTGCCAGCAGTGAATGGGAGTGGAAGGACAGGGGTAATGAAAAACTGTTTTTT.

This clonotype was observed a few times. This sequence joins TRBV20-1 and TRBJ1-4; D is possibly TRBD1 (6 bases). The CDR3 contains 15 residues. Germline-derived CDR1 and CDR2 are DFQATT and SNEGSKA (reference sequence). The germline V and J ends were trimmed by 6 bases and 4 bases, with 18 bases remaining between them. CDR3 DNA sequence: TGCAGTGCCTGCGAATGGACAGATGATAATGAAAAACTGTTTTTT. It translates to CSACEWTDDNEKLFF.

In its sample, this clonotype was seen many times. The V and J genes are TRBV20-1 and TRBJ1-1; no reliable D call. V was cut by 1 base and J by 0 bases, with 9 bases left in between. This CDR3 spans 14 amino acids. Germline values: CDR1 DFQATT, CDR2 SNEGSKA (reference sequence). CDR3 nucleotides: TGCAGTGCTAGAGTATTGAGCATGAACACTGAAGCTTTCTTT. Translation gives CSARVLSMNTEAFF.

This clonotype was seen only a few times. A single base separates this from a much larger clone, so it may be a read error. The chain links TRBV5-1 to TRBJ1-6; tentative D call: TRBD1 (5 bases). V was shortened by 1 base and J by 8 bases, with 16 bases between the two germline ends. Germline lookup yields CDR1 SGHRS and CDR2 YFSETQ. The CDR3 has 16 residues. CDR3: CASSLTPHFRDSPLHF. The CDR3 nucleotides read TGCGCCAGCAGCTTGACCCCCCATTTCAGGGATTCACCCCTCCACTTT.

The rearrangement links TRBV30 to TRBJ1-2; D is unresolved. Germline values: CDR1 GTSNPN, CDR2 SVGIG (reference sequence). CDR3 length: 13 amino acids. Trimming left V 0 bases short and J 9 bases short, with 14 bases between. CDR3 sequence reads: CAWSVRATASYTF. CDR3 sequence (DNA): TGTGCCTGGAGTGTACGGGCAACCGCTAGCTACACCTTC.

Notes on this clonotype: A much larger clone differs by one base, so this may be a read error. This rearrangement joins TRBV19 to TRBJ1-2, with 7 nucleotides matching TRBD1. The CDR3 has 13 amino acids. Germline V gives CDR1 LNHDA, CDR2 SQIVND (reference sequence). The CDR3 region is CANSIDRVGGYTF. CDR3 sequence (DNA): TGTGCCAATAGTATAGACAGGGTCGGTGGCTACACCTTC.